The TCR beta chain described here comes from a study of blood T cell repertoires in COVID-19. Whole-study context: The origin of the acute and convalescent COVID-19 samples was the United States, Italy and Spain. Sample material is recorded as cDNA or gDNA derived from T cells, B-cell-depleted T cells, or PBMCs.

Original processing methods: Nucleated cell number was recorded as an estimate derived from reference gene primer amplification. The table came from immunoSEQ multiplex PCR; TCRdb's copy has only in-frame clones and leaves some out. V, J and clone size reflect that table, while D and trimming were determined from the DNA. This sample has fewer than 250,000 clones, with less than 90% found just once. V was trimmed by 5 bases and J by 3 bases, leaving 14 bases between them. CDR3 length equals 16 residues. CDR1 is SGHVS, CDR2 FQNEAQ, per germline. The TCR originated in a man aged 25 to 40 with active or convalescent COVID-19. This chain connects TRBV7-8 to TRBJ2-6; possibly TRBD1 for D (6 bases). Sequenced sample: peripheral blood. CDR3 residues: CASSVSGVGGANVLTF. The DNA of the CDR3 is TGTGCCAGCAGCGTATCAGGGGTAGGTGGGGCCAACGTCCTGACTTTC.